This T cell receptor (beta chain) was captured by sequencing in a study of pediatric ulcerative colitis. The study, taken as a whole, reports: A couple of rectal CDR3 clonotypes occurred in all ulcerative colitis patients. Acute severe colitis showed lower rectal diversity from clonal expansions.

Per germline, CDR1 LNHNV and CDR2 YYDKDF (reference sequence). Trimming removed 2 bases from V and 4 bases from J, with 11 bases in between. The CDR3 consists of 14 residues. One to two pinch biopsies were taken from the rectum during colonoscopy. With regard to this clone: Its target is not known.

Profiled with immunoSEQ multiplex PCR; TCRdb holds only in-frame clones, not every one. This sample has about 22,000 clones, with about two thirds found just once. The sequence was collected from a boy aged 5 to 17 with severe ulcerative colitis. The sequenced material came from gut tissue. V usage is TRBV15 and J usage is TRBJ2-5; TRBD2 might be the D (5 bases). CDR3: CATSRPSEGETQYF. DNA for the CDR3: TGTGCCACCAGCAGACCCTCAGAGGGAGAGACCCAGTACTTC.